This TCR beta chain appears in the sequencing data of a study of T cells in Graves' hyperthyroidism and ophthalmopathy. V was pared by 7 bases and J by 6 bases, with 13 bases between. Germline CDR1 and CDR2: MNHEY and SMNVEV (reference sequence). The CDR3 runs 14 residues. Amplified TCR beta CDR3 regions derived from RNA transcripts. First-round RT-PCR with HTBI primers amplified the TCR CDR3 region. TCRdb re-called the multiplex PCR reads through MiXCR, storing one row per CDR3 protein. Altogether approximately 690,000 distinct CDR3 sequences are present, around 21% being singletons, with the ten largest covering under 35%. This clonotype showed up just a few times.

This TCR came from a man aged 25-45 years with Graves' ophthalmopathy. Sequencing was performed on blood. The chain is built from TRBV27 and TRBJ1-6, with TRBD1 as a possible D gene (6 bases). CDR3 residues: CASTTPDSNSPLHF. The CDR3, as DNA: TGTGCCAGCACTACCCCGGACAGTAATTCACCCCTCCACTTT.